The rows below give T cell receptor beta chains drawn from one sample of a study of cytomegalovirus exposure and HLA in healthy donors. TCRdb keeps only in-frame clones here, not all; method: immunoSEQ multiplex PCR. The sample carries 150,000 to 200,000 clones, around 87% recorded once. Material for sequencing was PBMCs. The source is a boy aged 2 to 10 in good health and CMV-seronegative. CDR3s include the opening cysteine and the closing phenylalanine or tryptophan. Fields, in order: clone size, V gene, D gene, J gene, CDR3 protein, CDR3 DNA. A D gene is named only where the DNA matches it firmly. The size of a clone is reported for some rows only, either as once, few or many, or as a class for expanded clones.

clone size: -
V gene: TRBV18
D gene: TRBD2
J gene: TRBJ2-3
CDR3 protein: CASSPPGGRATDTQYF
CDR3 DNA: TGTGCCAGCTCACCACCTGGCGGGAGGGCCACAGATACGCAGTATTTT

clone size: -
V gene: TRBV15
D gene: -
J gene: TRBJ1-5
CDR3 protein: CATSLTEVGDDQPQHF
CDR3 DNA: TGTGCCACCAGCCTGACAGAGGTAGGAGACGATCAGCCCCAGCATTTT

clone size: -
V gene: TRBV2
D gene: TRBD2
J gene: TRBJ2-3
CDR3 protein: CASSGGGGRDTQYF
CDR3 DNA: TGTGCCAGCTCGGGAGGGGGGGGCAGGGATACGCAGTATTTT

clone size: -
V gene: TRBV6-4
D gene: TRBD1
J gene: TRBJ1-1
CDR3 protein: CASKQGRFDTEAFF
CDR3 DNA: TGTGCCAGCAAACAGGGGAGGTTTGACACTGAAGCTTTCTTT

clone size: -
V gene: TRBV2
D gene: -
J gene: TRBJ1-2
CDR3 protein: CASRGGDTNYGYTF
CDR3 DNA: TGTGCCAGCAGGGGGGGGGATACTAACTATGGCTACACCTTC

clone size: -
V gene: TRBV7-9
D gene: -
J gene: TRBJ1-2
CDR3 protein: CASSRTPDIGYTF
CDR3 DNA: TGTGCCAGCAGTCGCACCCCGGACATAGGCTACACCTTC

clone size: -
V gene: TRBV29-1
D gene: -
J gene: TRBJ2-7
CDR3 protein: CSVSVSGDRTYEQYF
CDR3 DNA: TGCAGCGTTTCCGTATCGGGGGACAGAACCTACGAGCAGTACTTC

clone size: once
V gene: TRBV10-3
D gene: TRBD2
J gene: TRBJ2-1
CDR3 protein: CAVGLAGGSLHEQFF
CDR3 DNA: TGTGCCGTAGGACTAGCGGGGGGCTCTCTCCATGAGCAGTTCTTC

clone size: -
V gene: TRBV7-9
D gene: TRBD2
J gene: TRBJ2-3
CDR3 protein: CASSLGVAGGVTDTQYF
CDR3 DNA: TGTGCCAGCAGCTTAGGAGTAGCGGGGGGGGTGACAGATACGCAGTATTTT

clone size: -
V gene: TRBV6-6
D gene: TRBD2
J gene: TRBJ2-7
CDR3 protein: CASSSNFGLGDEQYF
CDR3 DNA: TGTGCCAGCAGTTCCAATTTCGGACTAGGCGACGAGCAGTACTTC

clone size: -
V gene: TRBV6-1
D gene: -
J gene: TRBJ1-4
CDR3 protein: CASSEALNRFNEKLFF
CDR3 DNA: TGTGCCAGCAGTGAAGCGTTGAACAGATTTAATGAAAAACTGTTTTTT

clone size: -
V gene: TRBV5-1
D gene: TRBD1
J gene: TRBJ1-1
CDR3 protein: CASSLQGGSNTEAFF
CDR3 DNA: TGCGCCAGCAGCTTGCAGGGGGGAAGCAACACTGAAGCTTTCTTT

clone size: -
V gene: TRBV5-1
D gene: TRBD1
J gene: TRBJ1-1
CDR3 protein: CASSGTGQLNTEAFF
CDR3 DNA: TGCGCCAGCAGCGGGACGGGACAGCTGAACACTGAAGCTTTCTTT

clone size: -
V gene: TRBV28
D gene: TRBD1
J gene: TRBJ1-5
CDR3 protein: CASSSPPGQGATGQPQHF
CDR3 DNA: TGTGCCAGCAGCTCGCCTCCGGGACAGGGGGCAACGGGGCAGCCCCAGCATTTT

clone size: -
V gene: TRBV30
D gene: TRBD1
J gene: TRBJ2-7
CDR3 protein: CAWRRQGPSSYEQYF
CDR3 DNA: TGTGCCTGGAGGAGACAGGGTCCCTCCTCCTACGAGCAGTACTTC

clone size: few
V gene: TRBV6-1
D gene: -
J gene: TRBJ2-7
CDR3 protein: CASSENARSYEQYF
CDR3 DNA: TGTGCCAGCAGTGAAAATGCCAGGTCCTACGAGCAGTACTTC

clone size: -
V gene: TRBV18
D gene: -
J gene: TRBJ2-1
CDR3 protein: CASSHGGYNEQFF
CDR3 DNA: TGTGCCAGCTCACACGGGGGCTACAATGAGCAGTTCTTC

clone size: -
V gene: TRBV5-1
D gene: -
J gene: TRBJ2-7
CDR3 protein: CASSWALGAFYEQYF
CDR3 DNA: TGCGCCAGCAGCTGGGCTTTGGGGGCCTTCTACGAGCAGTACTTC

clone size: -
V gene: TRBV2
D gene: -
J gene: TRBJ1-5
CDR3 protein: CASSPSTGENQPQHF
CDR3 DNA: TGTGCCAGCAGCCCTAGTACGGGGGAAAATCAGCCCCAGCATTTT

clone size: once
V gene: TRBV7-3
D gene: -
J gene: TRBJ1-2
CDR3 protein: CASSLTGEEGYTF
CDR3 DNA: TGTGCCAGCAGCTTAACCGGGGAGGAGGGCTACACCTTC

clone size: -
V gene: TRBV13
D gene: TRBD2
J gene: TRBJ2-3
CDR3 protein: CASSLLAGDTRDTQYF
CDR3 DNA: TGTGCCAGCAGCTTACTAGCGGGAGATACCAGGGATACGCAGTATTTT

clone size: -
V gene: TRBV7-9
D gene: -
J gene: TRBJ2-7
CDR3 protein: CASSLGGQSSYEQYF
CDR3 DNA: TGTGCCAGCAGCTTAGGGGGGCAGAGCTCCTACGAGCAGTACTTC

clone size: -
V gene: TRBV5-1
D gene: -
J gene: TRBJ2-7
CDR3 protein: CASSLAAGPYEQYF
CDR3 DNA: TGCGCCAGCAGCTTGGCCGCAGGGCCCTACGAGCAGTACTTC

clone size: -
V gene: TRBV14
D gene: -
J gene: TRBJ2-7
CDR3 protein: CASSRGQSTDEQYF
CDR3 DNA: TGTGCCAGCAGCCGTGGACAATCAACCGACGAGCAGTACTTC